The 30 T cell receptor beta chains below were found in one sample sequenced in a study of shared clonotypes between healthy human individuals. Sequencing used immunoSEQ multiplex PCR; TCRdb keeps in-frame clones, though not all of them. This sample carries roughly 490,000 clones, about 82% of them seen once, and the ten largest clones take 10% to 15%. The sample taken for sequencing was PBMCs. These receptor sequences come from a middle-aged woman in good health. Some clones in this sample may be carry-over from other donors' samples.

CDR3 loop: CASSQERRAYEQYF. Here the CDR3 DNA reads TGTGCCAGCAGCCAGGAGAGACGTGCCTACGAGCAGTACTTC. The chain has TRBV7-2 and TRBJ2-7; D remains unclear. Germline assignment: CDR1 SGHTA and CDR2 FQGNSA. CDR3 length equals 14 residues. Trimming stripped 5 bases from V and 2 bases from J, with 13 bases between.

The chain has TRBV30 and TRBJ2-5; perhaps D is TRBD1 or TRBD2 (6 bases each). Germline V gives CDR1 GTSNPN, CDR2 SVGIG (reference sequence). The CDR3 consists of 14 residues. V lost 0 bases, J lost 4 bases, and 12 bases lay in between. Written as DNA, the CDR3 is TGTGCCTGGAGTGTAGGGGGGATGGCAGAGACCCAGTACTTC. Its translation is CAWSVGGMAETQYF.

This chain uses TRBV18 with TRBJ2-1; D is undetermined. V was cut by 0 bases and J by 9 bases, with 9 bases left in between. The CDR3 contains 13 residues. In germline, CDR1 is KGHSH, CDR2 LQKENI. CDR3 sequence (DNA): TGTGCCAGCTCACCACCCTCTAGTGGTGAGCAGTTCTTC. Protein product: CASSPPSSGEQFF.

V and J are TRBV7-7 and TRBJ2-1; 11 bases are a match to TRBD2. Trimming took 1 base from V and 9 from J; bases not matched to a gene: 2. The CDR3 consists of 14 residues. Germline V lookup: CDR1 SSHAT, CDR2 FNYEAQ (reference sequence). The CDR3 sequence is CASSLEGTSGEQFF. CDR3 bases: TGTGCCAGCAGCTTAGAAGGGACTAGCGGTGAGCAGTTCTTC.

V gene TRBV27 combines with J gene TRBJ2-5; TRBD2 agrees at 7 bases. Germline CDR1 reads MNHEY; CDR2 reads SMNVEV (reference sequence). CDR3 size: 15 residues. V was pared by 5 bases and J by 1 base, with 7 bases of the junction left unmatched. CDR3 protein: CASSPVAGLQETQYF. The CDR3 DNA reads as TGTGCCAGCAGTCCCGTAGCGGGCCTCCAAGAGACCCAGTACTTC.

This clone was observed a handful of times. The same CDR3 can be traced to other DNA sequences in this sample. The chain is built from TRBV7-8 and TRBJ2-7, with D perhaps matching TRBD2 (5 bases). The V end lost 1 base, the J end lost 5 bases, and 9 bases lay between the germline ends. Germline CDR1 SGHVS, CDR2 FQNEAQ. The CDR3 has 13 amino acids. The CDR3 sequence is CASSLGTSHEQYF. The CDR3 nucleotides are TGTGCCAGCAGCTTAGGGACTTCCCACGAGCAGTACTTC.

The chain has TRBV2 and TRBJ2-7; a weak D match, TRBD2 (6 bases). The CDR3 spans 15 residues. Trimming shortened V by 1 base and J by 2 bases, and 12 bases separated the two germline ends. Germline CDR1 SNHLY, CDR2 FYNNEI. CDR3 in DNA: TGTGCCAGCAGTGAAGGTCAGGGAGGAACCTACGAGCAGTACTTC. Residues: CASSEGQGGTYEQYF.

This clone was observed at least ten times. The chain employs TRBV9 and TRBJ2-5, with D unresolved. The CDR3 is 15 residues long. Trimming stripped 0 bases from V and 0 bases from J, with 9 bases between. Germline lookup yields CDR1 SGDLS and CDR2 YYNGEE. CDR3 protein: CASSVGKGNQETQYF. The CDR3 DNA is TGTGCCAGCAGCGTAGGGAAAGGTAACCAAGAGACCCAGTACTTC. Combining the CDR3 with reference TRBV9 and TRBJ2-5 gives the whole variable domain DSGVTQTPKHLITATGQRVTLRCSPRSGDLSVYWYQQSLDQGLQFLIQYYNGEERAKGNILERFSAQQFPDLHSELNLSSLELGDSALYFCASSVGKGNQETQYFGPGTRLLVL.

The rearrangement joins TRBV7-3 to TRBJ2-7, with TRBD2 matching over 7 bases. V lost 5 bases and J lost 7; bases outside the gene matches: 5. This CDR3 has 12 amino acids. Germline loops: CDR1 SGHTA, CDR2 FQGTGA. Here the CDR3 DNA reads TGTGCCAGCAGCCCCTCCGGGGGGGAGCAGTACTTC. Translated: CASSPSGGEQYF.

The gene calls are TRBV29-1 and TRBJ1-1; D call uncertain. There are 12 residues in the CDR3. V was pared by 4 bases and J by 1 base, with 7 bases between. The V gene's germline CDR1 is SQVTM and CDR2 ANQGSEA. CDR3 in amino acids: CSVGWGNTEAFF. The CDR3 DNA reads TGCAGCGTTGGCTGGGGGAACACTGAAGCTTTCTTT.

The chain recombines TRBV30 with TRBJ2-7; maybe TRBD2 (6 bases). V was clipped by 3 bases and J by 6 bases, with 18 bases between them. The V gene's germline CDR1 is GTSNPN and CDR2 SVGIG (reference sequence). The CDR3 has 14 residues. The DNA for the CDR3 is TGTGCCTGGAGGAAACCGGGACTTCAGTTCGAGCAGTACTTC. It is translated as CAWRKPGLQFEQYF.

The genes are TRBV6-6 and TRBJ2-7, with 13 bases identical to TRBD2. Trimming at V came to 5 bases and at J to 2 bases, leaving 3 bases not matched to a gene. The germline gives CDR1 MNHNY, CDR2 SVGAGI (reference sequence). This CDR3 region has 15 residues. CDR3 in amino acids: CASSPGLAGPYEQYF. In DNA, the CDR3 is TGTGCCAGCAGTCCGGGACTAGCGGGGCCCTACGAGCAGTACTTC.

This clone was seen at least ten times. This specimen includes other DNA sequences encoding the same CDR3. The CDR3 reads CAWSVGPYGYTF. The CDR3 region has the DNA TGTGCCTGGAGTGTAGGACCTTATGGCTACACCTTC. The V call is TRBV30, the J call TRBJ1-2; no clear D. The CDR3 contains 12 residues. The V end lost 0 bases, the J end lost 5 bases, and 7 bases lay between the germline ends. CDR1 and CDR2 (germline): GTSNPN, SVGIG (reference sequence).

The V call is TRBV28, the J call TRBJ2-1; weak D call: TRBD1 (6 bases). Germline loops: CDR1 MDHEN, CDR2 SYDVKM. The V end lost 6 bases, the J end lost 10 bases, and 13 bases lay between the germline ends. There are 12 residues in the CDR3. Here the CDR3 DNA reads TGTGCCAGCAGCCAGGGGCAGGGCGAGCAGTTCTTC. This sequence encodes CASSQGQGEQFF.

The CDR3 DNA is TGTGCCAGCAGCAACTGGGGCACAGGGTTCTCCTACGAGCAGTACTTC. Amino acids: CASSNWGTGFSYEQYF. This rearrangement joins TRBV7-9 to TRBJ2-7; D is possibly TRBD1 (6 bases). The CDR3 spans 16 residues. Germline V gene sequence: CDR1 SEHNR, CDR2 FQNEAQ (reference sequence). V was clipped by 5 bases and J by 0 bases, with 17 bases between them.

V and J are TRBV10-3 and TRBJ2-3, with D unresolved. V was clipped by 3 bases and J by 4 bases, with 5 bases between them. Looked up from germline, CDR1 is ENHRY and CDR2 is SYGVKD. The CDR3 spans 12 residues. CDR3 bases: TGTGCCATCAGTGAAGTAGCAGATACGCAGTATTTT. This codes for CAISEVADTQYF.

V gene TRBV5-6 combines with J gene TRBJ2-2; TRBD1 aligns across 9 bases. The ends lost 0 bases at V and 5 bases at J; junction bases unmatched: 2. The V gene's germline CDR1 is SGHDT and CDR2 YYEEEE. The CDR3 spans 15 residues. In DNA, the CDR3 is TGTGCCAGCAGCTTGGGGGACAGGGCAACCGGGGAGCTGTTTTTT. This codes for CASSLGDRATGELFF.

The chain joins TRBV4-1 to TRBJ2-7; 7 positions match TRBD1. J was trimmed by 6 bases and V by 2 bases; bases with no gene match: 13. Germline CDR1 and CDR2: MGHRA and YSYEKL. The CDR3 loop spans 16 amino acids. The DNA for the CDR3 is TGCGCCAGCAGCCAAAGCGTAGGGGGCGTGTTTTTCGAGCAGTACTTC. Encoded protein: CASSQSVGGVFFEQYF.

The rearrangement uses TRBV28 and TRBJ2-3, with D unresolved. The CDR3 is 16 amino acids. V was clipped by 7 bases and J by 4 bases, with 21 bases between them. The germline V gene encodes CDR1 MDHEN and CDR2 SYDVKM. CDR3 nucleotides: TGTGCCAGCATTCCTGGGATAGCCGTCCCCCCAGATACGCAGTATTTT. As protein: CASIPGIAVPPDTQYF.

As concerns this clone: Other DNA sequences of this sample code for an identical CDR3. The chain combines TRBV29-1 with TRBJ2-7; TRBD1 aligns across 12 bases. Per the germline V gene, CDR1 is SQVTM and CDR2 is ANQGSEA. The CDR3 totals 13 residues. The J segment lost 4 bases and the V segment lost 4 bases, leaving 2 bases of the junction unmatched. The CDR3 region has the DNA TGCAGCGTTGGGGGACAGGGGGCGTACGAGCAGTACTTC. This codes for CSVGGQGAYEQYF.

This clone was seen a few times. The chain recombines TRBV7-9 with TRBJ1-4; no clear D. CDR3 length: 14 amino acids. CDR1 and CDR2 from the germline V gene are SEHNR and FQNEAQ (reference sequence). Trimming took 4 bases from V and 10 from J, leaving 16 bases between them. For the CDR3, the DNA is TGTGCCAGCAGCTACGGCCCCGGTTGGGGAAAACTGTTTTTT. Translation: CASSYGPGWGKLFF.

This clone was observed a few times. This chain connects TRBV28 to TRBJ2-7; 8 bases agree with TRBD1. J was trimmed by 5 bases and V by 5 bases; bases with no gene match: 14. Looked up from germline, CDR1 is MDHEN and CDR2 is SYDVKM. CDR3 size: 16 residues. The CDR3 reads CASSQPTGVNVHEQYF. The CDR3 region has the DNA TGTGCCAGCAGTCAACCGACAGGGGTTAACGTCCACGAGCAGTACTTC. The full variable domain, its missing parts supplied by reference TRBV28 and TRBJ2-7, is DVKVTQSSRYLVKRTGEKVFLECVQDMDHENMFWYRQDPGLGLRLIYFSYDVKMKEKGDIPEGYSVSREKKERFSLILESASTNQTSMYLCASSQPTGVNVHEQYFGPGTRLTVT.

This clone has more than one count but fewer than ten. The chain carries TRBV6-4 and TRBJ2-6, with D tentatively TRBD2 (6 bases). The germline gives CDR1 MRHNA, CDR2 SNTAGT. The CDR3 has 16 residues. Trimming removed 0 bases from V and 4 bases from J, with 10 bases in between. The CDR3 spells CASSDSPGVGANVLTF. The CDR3 DNA follows: TGTGCCAGCAGTGACTCACCGGGGGTCGGGGCCAACGTCCTGACTTTC.

The chain joins TRBV19 to TRBJ1-5; D possibly corresponds to TRBD1 (6 bases). CDR1 LNHDA and CDR2 SQIVND come from the germline V gene (reference sequence). The ends were cut back, 7 bases at V and 5 bases at J, with 12 bases in the middle. This CDR3 has 13 amino acids. Here the CDR3 DNA reads TGTGCCAGTACTGCGACAGGTCATCAGCCCCAGCATTTT. Amino acids: CASTATGHQPQHF.

This clone is a singleton in its sample. V and J are TRBV19 and TRBJ2-2, with 8 nucleotides matching TRBD1. This CDR3 has 16 amino acids. Trimming removed 3 bases from V and 0 bases from J; junction bases left unmatched: 3. Germline lookup yields CDR1 LNHDA and CDR2 SQIVND (reference sequence). The CDR3 DNA reads as TGTGCCAGTAGTATGACACAGGGGGCGAACACCGGGGAGCTGTTTTTT. It translates to CASSMTQGANTGELFF. Together with reference TRBV19 and TRBJ2-2, the CDR3 gives the full variable domain: DGGITQSPKYLFRKEGQNVTLSCEQNLNHDAMYWYRQDPGQGLRLIYYSQIVNDFQKGDIAEGYSVSREKKESFPLTVTSAQKNPTAFYLCASSMTQGANTGELFFGEGSRLTVL.

This chain uses TRBV6-1 with TRBJ1-2; D is uncertain. The CDR3 has 15 amino acids. Germline CDR1 reads MNHNS; CDR2 reads SASEGT. V lost 6 bases, J lost 6 bases, and 20 bases lay in between. CDR3 amino acids: CASSRKRNTWDGYTF. The CDR3 DNA reads as TGTGCCAGCAGCCGGAAAAGAAACACCTGGGATGGCTACACCTTC.

The chain carries TRBV5-1 and TRBJ1-1; tentatively, D is TRBD1 (6 bases). This CDR3 is 14 amino acids long. The germline V gene encodes CDR1 SGHRS and CDR2 YFSETQ. Trimming shortened V by 3 bases and J by 5 bases, and 14 bases separated the two germline ends. CDR3 nucleotides: TGCGCCAGCAGCTCCGAAGGGGGGGAGACTGAAGCTTTCTTT. Translation gives CASSSEGGETEAFF.

J is TRBJ2-7 and V is TRBV7-9; D is unclear. The CDR3 sequence is 15 residues long. Trimming shortened V by 3 bases and J by 2 bases, and 14 bases separated the two germline ends. Germline loops: CDR1 SEHNR, CDR2 FQNEAQ (reference sequence). The CDR3 reads CASSFQRVGAYEQYF. CDR3 DNA: TGTGCCAGCAGCTTCCAAAGGGTTGGAGCCTACGAGCAGTACTTC. Together with reference TRBV7-9 and TRBJ2-7, the CDR3 gives the full variable domain: DTGVSQNPRHKITKRGQNVTFRCDPISEHNRLYWYRQTLGQGPEFLTYFQNEAQLEKSRLLSDRFSAERPKGSFSTLEIQRTEQGDSAMYLCASSFQRVGAYEQYFGPGTRLTVT.

The rearrangement links TRBV5-1 to TRBJ2-7, with TRBD1 identical over 10 bases. The CDR3 has 15 residues. The V segment lost 7 bases and the J segment 1 base; nucleotides outside the gene matches: 8. Germline V gives CDR1 SGHRS, CDR2 YFSETQ. This chain's CDR3 is CASGLWTGGSYEQYF. As DNA, the CDR3 is TGCGCCAGCGGACTTTGGACAGGGGGTTCCTACGAGCAGTACTTC.

V usage is TRBV18 and J usage is TRBJ1-3; 10 bases agree with TRBD1. Looked up from germline, CDR1 is KGHSH and CDR2 is LQKENI. This CDR3 region has 16 residues. J lost 4 bases, V lost 3 bases, and 6 bases had no gene match. This chain's CDR3 is CASSPSGTGAGNTIYF. The CDR3 DNA reads as TGTGCCAGCTCACCTTCCGGGACAGGGGCAGGAAACACCATATATTTT.